The next 5 T cell receptor beta chains were all read from a single sample in a study of T-cell reconstitution after alpha-beta-depleted transplantation in children. Unique molecular identifiers tagged the TCRbeta library. TCRdb reanalysed the PCR reads using MiXCR and keeps one entry per CDR3 protein. Of around 440,000 distinct CDR3 sequences in the sample, 10% are singletons; the top ten hold 2%. The material was PBMCs, obtained before TCRalphabeta/CD19-depleted stem cell transplant. The receptor source for this set is a child aged 2 to 10 with inherited bone marrow failure, due to receive a stem cell transplant.

At least ten counts were recorded for this clonotype. The chain recombines TRBV20-1 with TRBJ2-1; 11 bases are shared with TRBD2. CDR3 size: 15 residues. Germline CDR1 and CDR2: DFQATT and SNEGSKA (reference sequence). With V trimmed by 5 bases and J by 2 bases, 5 bases remained unmatched. The CDR3 nucleotides are TGCAGTGCTTGGGGGACTAGCGGAGCCTACAATGAGCAGTTCTTC. Protein product: CSAWGTSGAYNEQFF.

This chain connects TRBV7-8 to TRBJ2-7, with 11 bases aligning to TRBD1. V was clipped by 5 bases and J by 3 bases; unmatched bases: 18. This CDR3 is built from 19 residues. Germline V lookup: CDR1 SGHVS, CDR2 FQNEAQ. The CDR3 coding sequence is TGTGCCAGCAGCCCCGGCGCCGGGACAGGGGGATCGTCTGACTACGAGCAGTACTTC. The encoded protein is CASSPGAGTGGSSDYEQYF.

This clonotype was seen more than once but under ten times. This chain connects TRBV5-1 to TRBJ1-1; 7 nucleotides agree with TRBD1. Germline values: CDR1 SGHRS, CDR2 YFSETQ. Unmatched junction bases numbered 3, after V lost 4 bases and J lost 0 bases. There are 14 residues in the CDR3. The CDR3 reads CASSDDRVNTEAFF. The CDR3, as DNA: TGCGCCAGCAGCGACGACAGGGTGAACACTGAAGCTTTCTTT.

Concerning this clonotype: This may come from a read error, since a much larger clone is one base off. V usage is TRBV29-1 and J usage is TRBJ1-2, with D tentatively TRBD1 (5 bases). Trimming cost V 0 bases and J 3 bases, with 11 bases left between them. The germline CDR1 and CDR2 sequences are SQVTM and ANQGSEA. The CDR3 contains 14 residues. CDR3 sequence: CSVEDEGCYYGYTF. The CDR3 DNA sequence: TGCAGCGTTGAAGATGAGGGGTGCTACTATGGCTACACCTTC. Full variable domain (missing parts from reference TRBV29-1 and TRBJ1-2): SAVISQKPSRDICQRGTSLTIQCQVDSQVTMMFWYRQQPGQSLTLIATANQGSEATYESGFVIDKFPISRPNLTFSTLTVSNMSPEDSSIYLCSVEDEGCYYGYTFGSGTRLTVV.

This sequence joins TRBV12-3 or TRBV12-4 and TRBJ2-1; D ambiguous. The V end lost 8 bases, the J end lost 6 bases, and 11 bases lay between the germline ends. The CDR3 length is 12 residues. CDR3 region: CASQRLRNEQFF. The CDR3 region has the DNA TGTGCCAGCCAACGACTCCGCAATGAGCAGTTCTTC.